This T cell receptor beta chain is from a study of blood T cell repertoires in COVID-19. In the authors' workflow: Estimates of nucleated cell counts were drawn from the amplification of reference gene primers. TCRdb's copy holds only in-frame clones and misses some; the assay was immunoSEQ multiplex PCR. The DNA was the basis for D and trimming; V, J and clone size are from that table. The sample shows more than 80,000 clones, roughly 80% of them seen only once. The CDR3 covers 17 residues. Germline CDR1 reads KGHSH; CDR2 reads LQKENI. The V and J ends lost 8 bases and 1 base respectively, with 23 bases between them.

Source material: peripheral blood. The rearrangement links TRBV18 to TRBJ1-2; TRBD1 is a possible D gene (5 bases). This clonotype originated in a woman aged 55 to 70 with acute or convalescent COVID-19. CDR3 bases: TGTGCCAGCCGACCCAACCCCGGCAGGGAGGATAACTATGGCTACACCTTC. This translates into CASRPNPGREDNYGYTF.